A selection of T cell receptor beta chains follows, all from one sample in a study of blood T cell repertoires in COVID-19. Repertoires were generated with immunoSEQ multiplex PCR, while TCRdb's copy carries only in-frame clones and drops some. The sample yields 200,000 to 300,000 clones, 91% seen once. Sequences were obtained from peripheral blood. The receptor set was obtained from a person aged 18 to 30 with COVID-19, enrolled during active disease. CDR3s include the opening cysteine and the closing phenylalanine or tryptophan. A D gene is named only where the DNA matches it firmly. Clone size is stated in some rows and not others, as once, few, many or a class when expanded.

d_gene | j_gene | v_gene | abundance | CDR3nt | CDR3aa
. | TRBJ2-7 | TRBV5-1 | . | TGCGCCAGCAGCTTGGGAGGGCGCGAGCAGTACTTC | CASSLGGREQYF
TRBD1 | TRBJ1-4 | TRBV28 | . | TGTGCCAGCAGTCTTGGACAGGGCATTGAAAAACTGTTTTTT | CASSLGQGIEKLFF
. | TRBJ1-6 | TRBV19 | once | TGTGCCAGGGGAAGGAGACAGTACCCCCTCCACTTT | CARGRRQYPLHF
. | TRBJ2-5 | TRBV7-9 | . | TGTGCCAGCTCGGCAGGGGCTCAGACCCAGTACTTC | CASSAGAQTQYF
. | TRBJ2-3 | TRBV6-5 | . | TGTGCCAGCAGTCAGGGCACAGATACGCAGTATTTT | CASSQGTDTQYF
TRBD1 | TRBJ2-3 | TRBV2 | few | TGTGCCAGCCTACAGGGGGACAGGGGCTCTAGCACAGATACGCAGTATTTT | CASLQGDRGSSTDTQYF
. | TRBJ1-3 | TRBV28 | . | TGTGCCAGCACCCCTCAGGGCGCGGGAAACACCATATATTTT | CASTPQGAGNTIYF
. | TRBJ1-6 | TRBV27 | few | TGTGCCAGCAGGGGGCAGGTAGATTCACCCCTCCACTTT | CASRGQVDSPLHF
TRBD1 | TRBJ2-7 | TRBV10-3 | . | TGTGCCATCAGCGGGACAGGGGTCTTGTACGAGCAGTACTTC | CAISGTGVLYEQYF
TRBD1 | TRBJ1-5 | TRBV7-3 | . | TGTGCCAGCAGCTTTTGGGAGCGGACAGGCCTCATACGGAGCAATCAGCCCCAGCATTTT | CASSFWERTGLIRSNQPQHF
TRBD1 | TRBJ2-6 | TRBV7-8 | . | TGTGCCAGCAGCCCGTGGACAGGGCTGTCCAGCTCTGGGGCCAACGTCCTGACTTTC | CASSPWTGLSSSGANVLTF
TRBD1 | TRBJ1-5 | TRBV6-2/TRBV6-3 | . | TGTGCCAGCAGCTCCAGGGGGCGCGGGTATGATCAGCCCCAGCATTTT | CASSSRGRGYDQPQHF
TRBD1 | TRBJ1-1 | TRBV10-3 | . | TGTGCCATCAGTGAGGGTTGGACAGGGGGCGCCGGCACTGAAGCTTTCTTT | CAISEGWTGGAGTEAFF
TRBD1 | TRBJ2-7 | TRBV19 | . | TGTGCCAGTGGGGACAGGGGGCGCGAAGAGCAGTACTTC | CASGDRGREEQYF
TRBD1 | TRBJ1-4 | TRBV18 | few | TGTGCCAGCTCACCAGGGACAGTAACTGCAACTAATGAAAAACTGTTTTTT | CASSPGTVTATNEKLFF
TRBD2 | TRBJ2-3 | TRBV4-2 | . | TGTGCCAGCAGCCCAGCGGGGCCCGATACGCAGTATTTT | CASSPAGPDTQYF
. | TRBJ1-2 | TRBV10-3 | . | TGTGCCATCAGTGATTACGGTACCTATGGCTACACCTTC | CAISDYGTYGYTF